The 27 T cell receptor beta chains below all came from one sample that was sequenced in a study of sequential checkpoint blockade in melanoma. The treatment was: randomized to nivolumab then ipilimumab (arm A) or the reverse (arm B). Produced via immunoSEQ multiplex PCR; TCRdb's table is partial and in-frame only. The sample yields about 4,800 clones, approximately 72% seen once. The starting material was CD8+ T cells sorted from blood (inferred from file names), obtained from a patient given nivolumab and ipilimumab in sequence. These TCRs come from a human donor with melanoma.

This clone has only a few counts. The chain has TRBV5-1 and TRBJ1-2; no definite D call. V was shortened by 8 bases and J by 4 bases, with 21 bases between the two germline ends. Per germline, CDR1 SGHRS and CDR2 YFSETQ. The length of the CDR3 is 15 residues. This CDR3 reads CASSPGTYAIYGYTF. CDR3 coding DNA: TGCGCCAGTTCACCGGGAACTTACGCTATCTATGGCTACACCTTC.

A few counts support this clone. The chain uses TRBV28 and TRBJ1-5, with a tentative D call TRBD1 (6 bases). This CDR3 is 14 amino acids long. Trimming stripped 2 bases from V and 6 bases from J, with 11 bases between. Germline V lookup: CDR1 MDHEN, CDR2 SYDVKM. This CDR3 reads CASSLVQGSQPQHF. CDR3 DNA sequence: TGTGCCAGCAGTTTAGTACAGGGCAGTCAGCCCCAGCATTTT. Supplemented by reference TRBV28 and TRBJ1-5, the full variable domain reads DVKVTQSSRYLVKRTGEKVFLECVQDMDHENMFWYRQDPGLGLRLIYFSYDVKMKEKGDIPEGYSVSREKKERFSLILESASTNQTSMYLCASSLVQGSQPQHFGDGTRLSIL.

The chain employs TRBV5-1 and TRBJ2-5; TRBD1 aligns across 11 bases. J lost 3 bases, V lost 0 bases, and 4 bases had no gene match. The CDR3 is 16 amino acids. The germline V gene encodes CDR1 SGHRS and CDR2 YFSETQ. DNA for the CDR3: TGCGCCAGCAGCTTGGACGGGACAGGGGGGGAAGAGACCCAGTACTTC. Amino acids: CASSLDGTGGEETQYF.

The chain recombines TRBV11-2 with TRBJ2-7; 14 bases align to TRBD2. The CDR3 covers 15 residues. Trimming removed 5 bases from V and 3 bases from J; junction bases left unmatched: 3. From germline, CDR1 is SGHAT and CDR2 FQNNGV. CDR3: CASSIGTSGGYEQYF. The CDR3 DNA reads TGTGCCAGCAGCATCGGGACTAGCGGGGGCTACGAGCAGTACTTC.

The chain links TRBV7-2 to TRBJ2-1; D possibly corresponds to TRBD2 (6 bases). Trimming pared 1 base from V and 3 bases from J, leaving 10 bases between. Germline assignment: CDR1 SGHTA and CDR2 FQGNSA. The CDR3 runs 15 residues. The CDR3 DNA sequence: TGTGCCAGCAGCTTAGTATCGACTAGCTACAATGAGCAGTTCTTC. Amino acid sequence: CASSLVSTSYNEQFF.

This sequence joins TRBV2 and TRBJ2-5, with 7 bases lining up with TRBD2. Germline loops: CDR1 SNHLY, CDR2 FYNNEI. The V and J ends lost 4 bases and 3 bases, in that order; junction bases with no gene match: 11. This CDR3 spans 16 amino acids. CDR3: CASSAFREESEETQYF. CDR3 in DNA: TGTGCCAGCAGTGCGTTCCGGGAGGAATCCGAAGAGACCCAGTACTTC.

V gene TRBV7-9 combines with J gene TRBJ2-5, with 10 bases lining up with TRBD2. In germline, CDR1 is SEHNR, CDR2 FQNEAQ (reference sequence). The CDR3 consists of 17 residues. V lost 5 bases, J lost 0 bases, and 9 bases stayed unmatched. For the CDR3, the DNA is TGTGCCAGCAGCGGCGAACTAGCGGGATCGTACCAAGAGACCCAGTACTTC. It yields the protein CASSGELAGSYQETQYF.

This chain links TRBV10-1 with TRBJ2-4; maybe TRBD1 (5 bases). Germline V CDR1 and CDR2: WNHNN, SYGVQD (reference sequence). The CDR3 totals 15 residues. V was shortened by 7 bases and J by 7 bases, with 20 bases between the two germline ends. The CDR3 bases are TGCGCCAGCACAGCTAACTTCAGGGTAGGTAACATTCAGTACTTC. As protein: CASTANFRVGNIQYF.

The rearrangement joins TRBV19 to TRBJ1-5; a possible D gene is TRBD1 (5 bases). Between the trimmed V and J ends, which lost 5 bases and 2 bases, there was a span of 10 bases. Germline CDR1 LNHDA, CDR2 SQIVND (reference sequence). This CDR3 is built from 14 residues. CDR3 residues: CASSFQQGNQPQHF. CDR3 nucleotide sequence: TGTGCCAGTAGTTTCCAACAGGGCAATCAGCCCCAGCATTTT.

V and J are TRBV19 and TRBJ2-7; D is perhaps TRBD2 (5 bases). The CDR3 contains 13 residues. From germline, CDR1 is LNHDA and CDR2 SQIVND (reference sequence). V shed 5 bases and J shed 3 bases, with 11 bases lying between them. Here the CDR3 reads CASSPGIYYEQYF. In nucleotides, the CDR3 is TGTGCCAGTAGTCCCGGGATATACTACGAGCAGTACTTC.

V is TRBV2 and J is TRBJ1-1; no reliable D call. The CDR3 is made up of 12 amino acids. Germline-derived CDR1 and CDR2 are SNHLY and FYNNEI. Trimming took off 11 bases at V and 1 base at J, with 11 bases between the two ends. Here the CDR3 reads CASVGWNTEAFF. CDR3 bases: TGTGCCTCCGTCGGTTGGAACACTGAAGCTTTCTTT.

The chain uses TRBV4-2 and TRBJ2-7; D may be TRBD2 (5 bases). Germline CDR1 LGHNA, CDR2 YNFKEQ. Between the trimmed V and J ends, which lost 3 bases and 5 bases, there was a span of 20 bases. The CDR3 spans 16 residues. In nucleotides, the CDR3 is TGTGCCAGCAGCCAGTCGGGGTATGGTGGAACCCACGAGCAGTACTTC. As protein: CASSQSGYGGTHEQYF.

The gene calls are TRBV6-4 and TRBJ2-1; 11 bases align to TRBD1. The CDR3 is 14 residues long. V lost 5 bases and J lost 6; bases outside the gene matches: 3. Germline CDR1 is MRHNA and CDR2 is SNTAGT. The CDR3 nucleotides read TGTGCCAGCAGTCCCGGGACAGGGGGCAATGAGCAGTTCTTC. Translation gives CASSPGTGGNEQFF.

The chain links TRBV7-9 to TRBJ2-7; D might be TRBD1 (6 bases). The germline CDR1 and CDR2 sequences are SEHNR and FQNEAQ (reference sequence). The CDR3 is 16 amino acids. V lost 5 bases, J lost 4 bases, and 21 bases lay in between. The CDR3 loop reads CASSRMGHYPEYEQYF. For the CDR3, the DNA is TGTGCCAGCAGCAGGATGGGACACTACCCCGAGTACGAGCAGTACTTC.

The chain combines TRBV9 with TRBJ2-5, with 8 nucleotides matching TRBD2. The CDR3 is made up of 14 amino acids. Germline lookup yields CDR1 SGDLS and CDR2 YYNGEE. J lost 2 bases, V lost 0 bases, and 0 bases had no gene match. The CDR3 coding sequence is TGTGCCAGCAGCGTAGCGGGAGGGCAAGAGACCCAGTACTTC. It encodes CASSVAGGQETQYF.

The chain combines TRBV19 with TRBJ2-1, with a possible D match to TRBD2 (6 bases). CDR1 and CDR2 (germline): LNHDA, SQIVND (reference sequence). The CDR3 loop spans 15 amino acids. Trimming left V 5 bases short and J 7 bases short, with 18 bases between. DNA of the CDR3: TGTGCCAGTAGTTCCCACCTTAGCGGAGGGAATGAGCAGTTCTTC. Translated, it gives CASSSHLSGGNEQFF.

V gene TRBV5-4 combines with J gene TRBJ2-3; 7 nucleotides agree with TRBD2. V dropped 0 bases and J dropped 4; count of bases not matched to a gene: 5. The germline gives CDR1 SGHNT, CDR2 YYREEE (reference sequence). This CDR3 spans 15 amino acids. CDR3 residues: CASSLDWRGSDTQYF. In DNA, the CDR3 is TGTGCCAGCAGCTTGGATTGGCGGGGGTCAGATACGCAGTATTTT.

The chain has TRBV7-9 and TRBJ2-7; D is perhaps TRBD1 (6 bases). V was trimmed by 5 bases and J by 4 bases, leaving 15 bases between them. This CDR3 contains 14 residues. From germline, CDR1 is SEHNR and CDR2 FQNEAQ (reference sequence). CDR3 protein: CASSPWTDPYEQYF. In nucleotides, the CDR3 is TGTGCCAGCAGCCCGTGGACAGACCCTTACGAGCAGTACTTC.

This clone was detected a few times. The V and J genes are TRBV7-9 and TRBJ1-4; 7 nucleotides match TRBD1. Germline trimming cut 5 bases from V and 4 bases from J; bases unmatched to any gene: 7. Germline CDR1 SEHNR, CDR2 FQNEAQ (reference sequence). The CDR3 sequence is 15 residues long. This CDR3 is CASSPTGTFNEKLFF. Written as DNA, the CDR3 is TGTGCCAGCAGCCCGACAGGGACCTTTAATGAAAAACTGTTTTTT.

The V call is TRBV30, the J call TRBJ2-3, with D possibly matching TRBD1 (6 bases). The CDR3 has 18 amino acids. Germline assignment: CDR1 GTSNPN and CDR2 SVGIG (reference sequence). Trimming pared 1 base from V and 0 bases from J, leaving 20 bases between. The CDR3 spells CAWSAMLTHRASTDTQYF. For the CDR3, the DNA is TGTGCCTGGAGTGCTATGCTAACCCACAGGGCTAGCACAGATACGCAGTATTTT.

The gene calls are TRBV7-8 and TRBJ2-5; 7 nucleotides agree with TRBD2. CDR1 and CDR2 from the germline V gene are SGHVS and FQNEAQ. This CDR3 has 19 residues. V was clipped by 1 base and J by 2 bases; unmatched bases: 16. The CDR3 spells CASSLGGGGRGKLQETQYF. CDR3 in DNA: TGTGCCAGCAGCTTAGGCGGGGGTGGTAGGGGTAAGCTTCAAGAGACCCAGTACTTC.

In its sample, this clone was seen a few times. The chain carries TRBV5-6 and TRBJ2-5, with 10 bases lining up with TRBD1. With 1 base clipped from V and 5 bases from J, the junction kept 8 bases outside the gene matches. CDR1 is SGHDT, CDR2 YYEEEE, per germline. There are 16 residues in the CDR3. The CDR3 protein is CASSLTGTGDLETQYF. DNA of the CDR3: TGTGCCAGCAGCTTGACCGGGACAGGGGACCTGGAGACCCAGTACTTC.

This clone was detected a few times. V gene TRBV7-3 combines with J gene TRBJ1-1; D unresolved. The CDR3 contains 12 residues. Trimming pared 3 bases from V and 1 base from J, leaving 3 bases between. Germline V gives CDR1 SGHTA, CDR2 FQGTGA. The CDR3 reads CASSFGNTEAFF. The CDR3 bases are TGTGCCAGCAGCTTCGGGAACACTGAAGCTTTCTTT.

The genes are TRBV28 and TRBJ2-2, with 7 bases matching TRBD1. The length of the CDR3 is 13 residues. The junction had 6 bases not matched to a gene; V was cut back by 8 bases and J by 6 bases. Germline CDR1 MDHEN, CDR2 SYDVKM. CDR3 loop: CASRFTGAGELFF. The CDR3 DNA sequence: TGTGCCAGCCGGTTCACAGGGGCCGGGGAGCTGTTTTTT.

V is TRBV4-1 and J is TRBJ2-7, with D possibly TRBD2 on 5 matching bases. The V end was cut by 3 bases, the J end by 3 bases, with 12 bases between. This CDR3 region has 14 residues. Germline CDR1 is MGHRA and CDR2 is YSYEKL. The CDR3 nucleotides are TGCGCCAGCAGCCATGCGGCGGGCGTCTACGAGCAGTACTTC. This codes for CASSHAAGVYEQYF.

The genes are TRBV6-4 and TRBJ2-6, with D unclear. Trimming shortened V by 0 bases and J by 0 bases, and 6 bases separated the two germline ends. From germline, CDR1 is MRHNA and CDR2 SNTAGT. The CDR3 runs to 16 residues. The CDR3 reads CASSDSTNSGANVLTF. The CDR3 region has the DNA TGTGCCAGCAGTGACTCGACAAACTCTGGGGCCAACGTCCTGACTTTC.

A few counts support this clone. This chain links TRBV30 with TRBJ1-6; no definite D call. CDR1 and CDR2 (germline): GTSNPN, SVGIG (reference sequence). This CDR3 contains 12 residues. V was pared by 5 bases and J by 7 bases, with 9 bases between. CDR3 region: CAWGLLNSPLHF. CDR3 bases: TGTGCCTGGGGACTTCTGAATTCACCCCTCCACTTT.